What follows is one T cell receptor beta chain and its context. As yet, its antigen is unknown. Profiled with immunoSEQ multiplex PCR; TCRdb holds only in-frame clones, not every one. The data contain hundreds of thousands of clones, nearly 97% of them singletons. The sample belongs to a study of shared clonotypes between healthy human individuals. Study as a whole: Ranging from 18 to 49 in age, donors were a couple of women and a few men. Each donor's CD8 memory used one plate, CD8 naive two, each CD4 subset three. Findings and caveats of the study: The sampled material consisted only of blood, and tissue repertoires are likely to differ. Shared across a handful of donors were around 5% of the naive CD4 clonotypes.

The naive CD8 subset, CD45RO-negative cells positively selected for CCR7, excluded terminally differentiated effector memory CD45RA+ cells. The source is a woman aged 25 to 39 in good health. The source material was naive CD8+ T cells sorted from blood.

Written as DNA, the CDR3 is TGTGCCACCAGCAGCCTGTTAAGCGGGACGGGTGAGCAGTTCTTC. It specifies CATSSLLSGTGEQFF. This chain joins TRBV15 and TRBJ2-1, with 7 positions matching TRBD2. Germline V gene sequence: CDR1 LNHNV, CDR2 YYDKDF (reference sequence). The V gene end was trimmed by 3 bases and the J gene end by 9 bases; junction bases not matched to a gene: 11. CDR3 length equals 15 residues.